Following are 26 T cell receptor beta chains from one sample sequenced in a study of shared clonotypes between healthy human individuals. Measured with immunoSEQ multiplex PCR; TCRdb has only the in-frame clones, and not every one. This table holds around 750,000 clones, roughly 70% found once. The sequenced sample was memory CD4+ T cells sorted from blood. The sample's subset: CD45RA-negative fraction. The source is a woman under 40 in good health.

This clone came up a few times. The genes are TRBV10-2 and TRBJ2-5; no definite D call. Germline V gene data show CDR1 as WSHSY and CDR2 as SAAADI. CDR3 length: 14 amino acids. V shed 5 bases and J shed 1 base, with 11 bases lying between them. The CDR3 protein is CASSWALTQETQYF. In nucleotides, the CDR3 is TGCGCCAGCAGTTGGGCCCTTACCCAAGAGACCCAGTACTTC.

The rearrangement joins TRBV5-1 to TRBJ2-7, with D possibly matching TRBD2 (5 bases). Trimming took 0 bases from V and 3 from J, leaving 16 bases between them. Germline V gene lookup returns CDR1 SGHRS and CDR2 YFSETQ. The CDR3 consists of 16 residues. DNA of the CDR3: TGCGCCAGCAGCTTGGGACATTTTGACTACATCTACGAGCAGTACTTC. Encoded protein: CASSLGHFDYIYEQYF.

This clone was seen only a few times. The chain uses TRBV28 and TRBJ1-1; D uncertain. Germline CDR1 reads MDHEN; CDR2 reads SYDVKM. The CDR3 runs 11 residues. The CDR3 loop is CATTSYTEAFF. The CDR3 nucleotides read TGTGCTACCACGAGTTACACTGAAGCTTTCTTT.

The CDR3 coding sequence is TGCAGCGTTGAAGCCAGGCAGGGGACGGTCAGGGTGCAGTACTTC. Amino acid sequence: CSVEARQGTVRVQYF. The chain couples TRBV29-1 to TRBJ2-7; the D gene is possibly TRBD1 (6 bases). There are 15 residues in the CDR3. The V end lost 1 base, the J end lost 9 bases, and 22 bases lay between the germline ends. Germline assignment: CDR1 SQVTM and CDR2 ANQGSEA.

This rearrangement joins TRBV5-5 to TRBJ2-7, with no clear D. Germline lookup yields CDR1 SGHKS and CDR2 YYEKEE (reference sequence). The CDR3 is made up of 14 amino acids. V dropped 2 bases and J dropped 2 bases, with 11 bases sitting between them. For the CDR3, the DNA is TGTGCCAGCAGCTTAACCCGCCAAACCTACGAGCAGTACTTC. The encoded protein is CASSLTRQTYEQYF.

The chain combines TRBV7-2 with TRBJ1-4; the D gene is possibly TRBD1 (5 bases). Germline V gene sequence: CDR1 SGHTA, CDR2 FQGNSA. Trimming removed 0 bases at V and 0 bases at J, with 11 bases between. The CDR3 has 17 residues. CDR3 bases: TGTGCCAGCAGCTTAGCGCCGGTGGGGGCAACTAATGAAAAACTGTTTTTT. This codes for CASSLAPVGATNEKLFF.

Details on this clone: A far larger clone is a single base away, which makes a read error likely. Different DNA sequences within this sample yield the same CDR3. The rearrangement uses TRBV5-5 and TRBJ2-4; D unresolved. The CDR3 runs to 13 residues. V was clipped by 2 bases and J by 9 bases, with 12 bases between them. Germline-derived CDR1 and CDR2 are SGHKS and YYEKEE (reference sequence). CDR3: CASSLEEPTIQYF. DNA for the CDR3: TGTGCCAGCAGCTTAGAGGAGCCAACCATTCAGTACTTC. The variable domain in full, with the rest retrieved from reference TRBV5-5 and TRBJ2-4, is DAGVTQSPTHLIKTRGQQVTLRCSPISGHKSVSWYQQVLGQGPQFIFQYYEKEERGRGNFPDRFSARQFPNYSSELNVNALLLGDSALYLCASSLEEPTIQYFGAGTRLSVL.

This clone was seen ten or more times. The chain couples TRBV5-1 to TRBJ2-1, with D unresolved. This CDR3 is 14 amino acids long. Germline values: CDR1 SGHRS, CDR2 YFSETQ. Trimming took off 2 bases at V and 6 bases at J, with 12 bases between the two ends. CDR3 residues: CASSLGPMSNEQFF. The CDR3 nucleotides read TGCGCCAGCAGCTTAGGCCCGATGAGCAATGAGCAGTTCTTC. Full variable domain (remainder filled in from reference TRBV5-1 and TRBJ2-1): KAGVTQTPRYLIKTRGQQVTLSCSPISGHRSVSWYQQTPGQGLQFLFEYFSETQRNKGNFPGRFSGRQFSNSRSEMNVSTLELGDSALYLCASSLGPMSNEQFFGPGTRLTVL.

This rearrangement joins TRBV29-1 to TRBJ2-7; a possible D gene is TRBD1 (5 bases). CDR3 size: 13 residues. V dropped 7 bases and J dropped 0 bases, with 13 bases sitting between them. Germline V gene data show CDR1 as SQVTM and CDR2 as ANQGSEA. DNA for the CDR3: TGCAGCGGGCGACAGCCAGGCTCCTACGAGCAGTACTTC. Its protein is CSGRQPGSYEQYF.

CDR3 in amino acids: CAATFSGTGALDNQPQHF. Here the CDR3 DNA reads TGTGCCGCCACATTTTCCGGGACAGGCGCGTTGGACAATCAGCCCCAGCATTTT. This chain joins TRBV28 and TRBJ1-5, with 8 positions matching TRBD1. The V and J ends lost 11 bases and 3 bases, in that order; junction bases with no gene match: 21. The CDR3 is made up of 18 amino acids. The V gene's germline CDR1 is MDHEN and CDR2 SYDVKM.

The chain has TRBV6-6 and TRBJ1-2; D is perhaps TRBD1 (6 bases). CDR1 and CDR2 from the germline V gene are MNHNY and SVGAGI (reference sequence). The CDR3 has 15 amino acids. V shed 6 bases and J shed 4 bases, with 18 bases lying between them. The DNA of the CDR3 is TGTGCCAGCAGACCCGGGGCAGGGGCCTCCTATGGCTACACCTTC. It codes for CASRPGAGASYGYTF.

CDR3 residues: CASRPTGSGSYEQYF. DNA for the CDR3: TGTGCCAGCCGACCCACTGGGAGCGGCTCCTACGAGCAGTACTTC. This chain joins TRBV21-1 and TRBJ2-7; the tabulated D call, TRBD2, remains unverified against the DNA. TRBV21-1 is flagged as a pseudogene. The CDR3 spans 15 residues.

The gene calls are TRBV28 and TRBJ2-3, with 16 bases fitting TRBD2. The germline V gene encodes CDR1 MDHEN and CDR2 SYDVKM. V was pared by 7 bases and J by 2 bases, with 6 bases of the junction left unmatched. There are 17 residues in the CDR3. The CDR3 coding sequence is TGTGCCAGCACCGCGGGACTAGCGGGAGGGTACACAGATACGCAGTATTTT. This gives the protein CASTAGLAGGYTDTQYF. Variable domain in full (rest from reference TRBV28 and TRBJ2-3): DVKVTQSSRYLVKRTGEKVFLECVQDMDHENMFWYRQDPGLGLRLIYFSYDVKMKEKGDIPEGYSVSREKKERFSLILESASTNQTSMYLCASTAGLAGGYTDTQYFGPGTRLTVL.

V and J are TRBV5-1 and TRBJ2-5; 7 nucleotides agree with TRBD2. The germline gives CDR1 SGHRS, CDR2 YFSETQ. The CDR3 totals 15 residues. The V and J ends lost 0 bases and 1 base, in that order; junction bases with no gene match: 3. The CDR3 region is CASSLGPSGQETQYF. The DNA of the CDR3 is TGCGCCAGCAGCTTGGGACCTAGCGGCCAAGAGACCCAGTACTTC.

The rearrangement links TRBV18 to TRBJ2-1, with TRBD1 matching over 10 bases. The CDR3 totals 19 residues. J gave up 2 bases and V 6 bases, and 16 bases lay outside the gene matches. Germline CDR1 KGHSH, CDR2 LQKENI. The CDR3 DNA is TGTGCCAGCTCTCCGACAGGGGGCAGGTTAGCGGACACCTACAATGAGCAGTTCTTC. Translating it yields CASSPTGGRLADTYNEQFF.

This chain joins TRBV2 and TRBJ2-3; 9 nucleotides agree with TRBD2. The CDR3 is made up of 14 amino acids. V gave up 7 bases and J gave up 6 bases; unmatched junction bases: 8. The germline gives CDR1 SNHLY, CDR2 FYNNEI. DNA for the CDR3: TGTGCCAGCAAGGCGGGAGGGTGGGGGGATACGCAGTATTTT. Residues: CASKAGGWGDTQYF.

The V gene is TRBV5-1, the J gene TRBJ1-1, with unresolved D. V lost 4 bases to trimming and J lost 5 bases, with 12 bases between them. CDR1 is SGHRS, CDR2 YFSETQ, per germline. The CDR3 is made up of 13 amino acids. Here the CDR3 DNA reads TGCGCCAGCAGCGAATCCGATGGGACTGAAGCTTTCTTT. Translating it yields CASSESDGTEAFF.

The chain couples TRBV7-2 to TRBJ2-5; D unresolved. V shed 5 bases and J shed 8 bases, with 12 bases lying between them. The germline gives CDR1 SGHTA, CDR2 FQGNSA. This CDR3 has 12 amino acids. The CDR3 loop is CASSIESFTQYF. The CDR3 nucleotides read TGTGCCAGCAGCATAGAATCGTTCACCCAGTACTTC.

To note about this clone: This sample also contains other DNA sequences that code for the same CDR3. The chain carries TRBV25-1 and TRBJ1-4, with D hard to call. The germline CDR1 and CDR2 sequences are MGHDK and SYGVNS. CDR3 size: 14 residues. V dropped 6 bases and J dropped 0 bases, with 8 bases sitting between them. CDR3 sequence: CASSRVATNEKLFF. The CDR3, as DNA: TGTGCCAGCAGCCGAGTTGCAACTAATGAAAAACTGTTTTTT.

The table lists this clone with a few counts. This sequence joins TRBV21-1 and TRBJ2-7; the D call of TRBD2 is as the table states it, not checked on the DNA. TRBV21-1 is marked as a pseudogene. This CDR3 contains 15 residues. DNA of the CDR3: TGTGCCAGCAGCAAAGGCTCACTAGCTGCCTACGAGCAGTACTTC. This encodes CASSKGSLAAYEQYF.

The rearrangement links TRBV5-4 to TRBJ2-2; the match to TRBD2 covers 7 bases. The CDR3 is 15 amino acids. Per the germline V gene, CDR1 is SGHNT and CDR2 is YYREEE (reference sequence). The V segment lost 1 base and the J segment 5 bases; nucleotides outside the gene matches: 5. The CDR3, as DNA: TGTGCCAGCAGCTTGTCGATTAGCGGGACCGGGGAGCTGTTTTTT. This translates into CASSLSISGTGELFF.

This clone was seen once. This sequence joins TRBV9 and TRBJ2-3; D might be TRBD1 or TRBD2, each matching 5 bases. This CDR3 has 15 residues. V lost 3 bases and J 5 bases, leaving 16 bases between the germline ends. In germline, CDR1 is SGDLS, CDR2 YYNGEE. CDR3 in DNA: TGTGCCAGCAGCGCCGGGGCTCGAGGCCAAGATACGCAGTATTTT. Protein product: CASSAGARGQDTQYF.

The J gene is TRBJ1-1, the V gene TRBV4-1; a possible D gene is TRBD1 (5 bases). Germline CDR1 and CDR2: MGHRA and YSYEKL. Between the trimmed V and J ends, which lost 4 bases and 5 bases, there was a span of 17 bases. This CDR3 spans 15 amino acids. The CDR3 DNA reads TGCGCCAGCAGCCTCCCCCGGGGCCGGGGGACTGAAGCTTTCTTT. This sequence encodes CASSLPRGRGTEAFF.

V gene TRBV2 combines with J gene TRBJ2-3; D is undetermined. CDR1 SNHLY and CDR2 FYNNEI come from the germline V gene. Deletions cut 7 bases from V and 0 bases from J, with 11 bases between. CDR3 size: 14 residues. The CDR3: CASKNDQSTDTQYF. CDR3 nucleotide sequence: TGTGCCAGCAAAAATGACCAGAGCACAGATACGCAGTATTTT. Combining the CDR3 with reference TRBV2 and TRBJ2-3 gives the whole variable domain EPEVTQTPSHQVTQMGQEVILRCVPISNHLYFYWYRQILGQKVEFLVSFYNNEISEKSEIFDDQFSVERPDGSNFTLKIRSTKLEDSAMYFCASKNDQSTDTQYFGPGTRLTVL.

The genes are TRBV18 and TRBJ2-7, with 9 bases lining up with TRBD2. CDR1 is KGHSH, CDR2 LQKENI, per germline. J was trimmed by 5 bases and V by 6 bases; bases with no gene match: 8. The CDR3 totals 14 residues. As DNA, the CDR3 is TGTGCCAGCTCCTCGGGACTAGCAAGCGACGAGCAGTACTTC. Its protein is CASSSGLASDEQYF.

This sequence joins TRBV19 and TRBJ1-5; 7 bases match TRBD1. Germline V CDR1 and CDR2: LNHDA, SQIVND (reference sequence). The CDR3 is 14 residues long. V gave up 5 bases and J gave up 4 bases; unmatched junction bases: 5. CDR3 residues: CASSGPTGNQPQHF. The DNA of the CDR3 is TGTGCCAGTAGTGGGCCGACAGGGAATCAGCCCCAGCATTTT.